Presented here are 21 T cell receptor beta chains from one specimen sequenced in a study of T cells after yellow fever vaccination. TCRdb reanalysed the 5' RACE reads using MiXCR and keeps one entry per CDR3 protein. The sample has about 230,000 distinct CDR3 sequences; about 7% are singletons. Here the sequenced sample was CD4+ T cells sorted from PBMCs, taken on the day of the yellow fever booster vaccination. The receptor source for this set is a man aged 30 to 39 who received the YFV17D yellow fever vaccine.

The chain joins TRBV27 to TRBJ2-5, with TRBD2 as a possible D gene (6 bases). The CDR3 has 16 amino acids. Between the trimmed V and J ends, which lost 2 bases and 6 bases, there was a span of 19 bases. Germline values: CDR1 MNHEY, CDR2 SMNVEV (reference sequence). The CDR3 bases are TGTGCCAGCAGTTTAGGCGGAGGGCCTTTGTTCAAGACCCAGTACTTC. This gives the protein CASSLGGGPLFKTQYF.

This clonotype was counted ten times or more. V gene TRBV5-1 combines with J gene TRBJ1-2; perhaps TRBD1 as D (5 bases). V was clipped by 4 bases and J by 4 bases, with 17 bases between them. The CDR3 runs to 15 residues. Germline values: CDR1 SGHRS, CDR2 YFSETQ. This CDR3 reads CASSSGASAPYGYTF. CDR3 nucleotides: TGCGCCAGCAGCAGCGGGGCCAGCGCCCCCTATGGCTACACCTTC.

This clonotype was seen a few times. The chain has TRBV4-3 and TRBJ2-1, with D perhaps given as TRBD1 or TRBD2 (5 bases each). Germline CDR1 LGHNA, CDR2 YSLEER. The V end lost 0 bases, the J end lost 7 bases, and 13 bases lay between the germline ends. This CDR3 is 15 amino acids long. In DNA, the CDR3 is TGCGCCAGCAGCCAAGATACCGGGACGGTAAATGAGCAGTTCTTC. The encoded protein is CASSQDTGTVNEQFF.

This clonotype was detected only a few times. The chain has TRBV6-5 and TRBJ2-7, with 7 bases fitting TRBD1. Trimming cost V 2 bases and J 5 bases; bases outside gene matches: 6. The CDR3 runs 14 residues. Germline V lookup: CDR1 MNHEY, CDR2 SVGAGI. The CDR3 DNA sequence: TGTGCCAGCAGTTACGGGGGACAGACTCACGAGCAGTACTTC. It encodes CASSYGGQTHEQYF.

This clonotype has a count of ten or more. The chain joins TRBV7-2 to TRBJ2-7; TRBD1 agrees at 7 bases. V trimming: 4 bases; J trimming: 3 bases; junction bases outside the gene matches: 12. CDR3 length: 16 amino acids. Germline V gives CDR1 SGHTA, CDR2 FQGNSA. The CDR3: CASSSHNRGRLYEQYF. The CDR3 nucleotides read TGTGCCAGCAGCTCCCATAACAGGGGTCGGCTCTACGAGCAGTACTTC.

This clonotype has just a few counts. This chain joins TRBV19 and TRBJ2-1; D tentatively fits TRBD1 or TRBD2 (5 bases each). V gave up 10 bases and J gave up 0 bases, with 19 bases separating them. Germline CDR1 reads LNHDA; CDR2 reads SQIVND (reference sequence). This CDR3 region has 16 residues. The CDR3 region has the DNA TGTGCCACAGGGACCTACCCATCGAGCTCCTACAATGAGCAGTTCTTC. As protein: CATGTYPSSSYNEQFF.

A few counts support this clonotype. This chain joins TRBV29-1 and TRBJ2-3; tentatively, D is TRBD1 (6 bases). Trimming took off 4 bases at V and 4 bases at J, with 15 bases between the two ends. The germline gives CDR1 SQVTM, CDR2 ANQGSEA. This CDR3 has 14 residues. The CDR3 is CSVVGWQGSDTQYF. Here the CDR3 DNA reads TGCAGCGTTGTTGGGTGGCAGGGGTCAGATACGCAGTATTTT.

The chain recombines TRBV6-2 or TRBV6-3 with TRBJ2-1; 8 bases align to TRBD2. CDR1 and CDR2 (germline): MNHEY, SVGEGT. The CDR3 sequence is 17 residues long. The trim removed 2 bases at V and 8 bases at J, leaving 14 bases unmatched. The CDR3 loop is CASSYRVAGGLRDEQFF. The CDR3 DNA is TGTGCCAGCAGTTACAGGGTCGCGGGAGGCCTCCGCGATGAGCAGTTCTTC.

This clonotype was recorded at least ten times. The chain has TRBV20-1 and TRBJ2-7; 7 bases align to TRBD1. Germline V CDR1 and CDR2: DFQATT, SNEGSKA (reference sequence). This CDR3 contains 15 residues. V shed 1 base, J shed 1 base, and the junction held 7 bases outside the gene matches. CDR3 loop: CSARASGQWSYEQYF. As DNA, the CDR3 is TGCAGTGCTAGAGCTTCGGGACAGTGGTCCTACGAGCAGTACTTC.

There are many counts of this clonotype. The chain combines TRBV6-5 with TRBJ2-1; 7 bases map to TRBD2. Germline CDR1 MNHEY, CDR2 SVGAGI. The CDR3 extends over 15 amino acids. V gave up 0 bases and J gave up 8 bases; unmatched junction bases: 7. The CDR3 DNA reads TGTGCCAGCAGTTACTCTGAGACTAGCATCGATGAGCAGTTCTTC. Translated: CASSYSETSIDEQFF.

The table lists this clonotype with a few counts. The gene calls are TRBV14 and TRBJ1-6; 8 positions agree with TRBD1. Germline CDR1 SGHDN, CDR2 FVKESK. CDR3 size: 15 residues. J was trimmed by 7 bases and V by 3 bases; bases with no gene match: 5. CDR3 DNA sequence: TGTGCCAGCAGCCACGGACAGGGAAAAAATTCACCCCTCCACTTT. Translating it yields CASSHGQGKNSPLHF.

The J gene is TRBJ1-1, the V gene TRBV30; no clear D. V dropped 5 bases and J dropped 5 bases, with 15 bases sitting between them. Germline CDR1 and CDR2: GTSNPN and SVGIG (reference sequence). The CDR3 spans 13 residues. The CDR3 sequence: CAWSWASGTEAFF. CDR3 DNA sequence: TGTGCCTGGTCTTGGGCCTCGGGAACTGAAGCTTTCTTT.

This clonotype was recorded at least ten times. The chain employs TRBV7-2 and TRBJ2-7; TRBD2 aligns across 9 bases. The CDR3 is 15 amino acids. Germline loops: CDR1 SGHTA, CDR2 FQGNSA. V shed 4 bases and J 0 bases; nucleotides not matched to a gene: 4. The CDR3 sequence is CASSSISGSSYEQYF. CDR3 coding DNA: TGTGCCAGCAGCTCGATTAGCGGGAGCTCCTACGAGCAGTACTTC.

V is TRBV28 and J is TRBJ2-5, with 12 nucleotides matching TRBD2. Germline CDR1 and CDR2: MDHEN and SYDVKM. V lost 6 bases to trimming and J lost 3 bases; unmatched junction nucleotides: 2. This CDR3 comprises 14 residues. This chain's CDR3 is CASRRTSGKETQYF. The CDR3 DNA follows: TGTGCCAGCAGACGGACTAGCGGGAAAGAGACCCAGTACTTC. Looking up the rest from reference TRBV28 and TRBJ2-5 gives the full variable domain: DVKVTQSSRYLVKRTGEKVFLECVQDMDHENMFWYRQDPGLGLRLIYFSYDVKMKEKGDIPEGYSVSREKKERFSLILESASTNQTSMYLCASRRTSGKETQYFGPGTRLLVL.

The chain is built from TRBV7-3 and TRBJ2-4; D might be TRBD2 (5 bases). Germline V gene lookup returns CDR1 SGHTA and CDR2 FQGTGA. V dropped 2 bases and J dropped 8 bases, with 13 bases sitting between them. The CDR3 spans 14 residues. The CDR3 reads CASSLGPDGDIQYF. For the CDR3, the DNA is TGTGCCAGCAGCTTAGGACCCGACGGGGACATTCAGTACTTC. The whole variable domain, filled in from reference TRBV7-3 and TRBJ2-4, reads GAGVSQTPSNKVTEKGKYVELRCDPISGHTALYWYRQSLGQGPEFLIYFQGTGAADDSGLPNDRFFAVRPEGSVSTLKIQRTERGDSAVYLCASSLGPDGDIQYFGAGTRLSVL.

This clonotype has just a few counts. This CDR3 is CATSDSGPSSYEQYF. As DNA, the CDR3 is TGTGCCACCAGTGATTCCGGACCGTCGTCCTACGAGCAGTACTTC. This sequence joins TRBV24-1 and TRBJ2-7; D remains ambiguous. In germline, CDR1 is KGHDR, CDR2 SFDVKD. The CDR3 is 15 residues long. The V and J ends lost 2 bases and 1 base respectively, with 11 bases between them.

The chain has TRBV5-1 and TRBJ1-2; D is unresolved. V was trimmed by 0 bases and J by 3 bases, leaving 6 bases between them. The CDR3 consists of 13 residues. CDR1 and CDR2 from the germline V gene are SGHRS and YFSETQ. The CDR3 region is CASSLESYYGYTF. The DNA for the CDR3 is TGCGCCAGCAGCTTGGAGTCGTACTATGGCTACACCTTC.

This clonotype was seen only a few times. CDR3 loop: CASSASLAGPFEQYF. In DNA, the CDR3 is TGTGCCAGCAGCGCGTCACTAGCGGGGCCGTTCGAGCAGTACTTC. The V call is TRBV7-2, the J call TRBJ2-7; 10 positions match TRBD2. Looked up from germline, CDR1 is SGHTA and CDR2 is FQGNSA. The CDR3 is made up of 15 amino acids. Trimming took 5 bases from V and 6 from J; bases not matched to a gene: 10.

Only a few counts were recorded for this clonotype. This chain uses TRBV6-2 or TRBV6-3 with TRBJ2-7; 10 positions agree with TRBD2. Germline values: CDR1 MNHEY, CDR2 SVGEGT. V was clipped by 0 bases and J by 2 bases; unmatched bases: 1. This CDR3 comprises 15 residues. The CDR3 bases are TGTGCCAGCAGTTACTCTCTAGCGGGGGCCTACGAGCAGTACTTC. It encodes CASSYSLAGAYEQYF.

Many counts were recorded for this clonotype. A junction boundary mismatches the germline segment, possibly from a read error. The chain uses TRBV5-1 and TRBJ2-3; 7 positions agree with TRBD1. The germline CDR1 and CDR2 sequences are SGHRS and YFSETQ. CDR3 length: 14 residues. CDR3 sequence reads: CASSLGQSTDTQYF. The CDR3, as DNA: TGTGCCAGCAGCTTGGGACAGTCCACAGATACGCAGTATTTT.

The chain uses TRBV3-1 and TRBJ1-1, with a weak D call TRBD1 (6 bases). CDR1 and CDR2 from the germline V gene are LGHDT and YNNKEL (reference sequence). There are 16 residues in the CDR3. Trimming removed 0 bases at V and 4 bases at J, with 15 bases between. DNA for the CDR3: TGTGCCAGCAGCCAAGATTGGCAGGGGTTGGGCACTGAAGCTTTCTTT. Protein sequence: CASSQDWQGLGTEAFF. Complete variable domain (other parts from reference TRBV3-1 and TRBJ1-1): DTAVSQTPKYLVTQMGNDKSIKCEQNLGHDTMYWYKQDSKKFLKIMFSYNNKELIINETVPNRFSPKSPDKAHLNLHINSLELGDSAVYFCASSQDWQGLGTEAFFGQGTRLTVV.